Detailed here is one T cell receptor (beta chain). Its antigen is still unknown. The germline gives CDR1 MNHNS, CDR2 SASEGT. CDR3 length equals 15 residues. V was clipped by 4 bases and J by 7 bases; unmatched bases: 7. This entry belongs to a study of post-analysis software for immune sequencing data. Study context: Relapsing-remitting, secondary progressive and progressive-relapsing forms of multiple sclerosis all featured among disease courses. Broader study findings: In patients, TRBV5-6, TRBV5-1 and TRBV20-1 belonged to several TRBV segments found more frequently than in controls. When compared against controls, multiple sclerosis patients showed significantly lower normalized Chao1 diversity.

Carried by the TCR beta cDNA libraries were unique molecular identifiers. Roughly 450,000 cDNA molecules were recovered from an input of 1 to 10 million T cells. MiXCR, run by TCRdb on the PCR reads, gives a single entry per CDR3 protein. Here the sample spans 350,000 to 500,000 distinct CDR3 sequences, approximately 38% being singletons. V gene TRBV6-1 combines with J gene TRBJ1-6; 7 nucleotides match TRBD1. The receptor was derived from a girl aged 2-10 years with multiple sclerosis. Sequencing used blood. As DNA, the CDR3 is TGTGCCAGCAGTGCACGAACAGGGGAGAATTCACCCCTCCACTTT. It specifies CASSARTGENSPLHF.